The sequence of this T cell receptor (beta chain) was determined in a study of T-cell memory formation after mild COVID-19 (TCRdb year 2021). For context, the study as a whole: Most TCR sequence clusters were specific to one of the two donors. In a couple of donors, T-cell clones that expanded and contracted after mild COVID-19 were tracked by sequencing TCRalpha and TCRbeta repertoires over time. Two young, previously healthy adult volunteers made up the cohort, one male and one female.

Instrument on record: Illumina NovaSeq 6000. TCRalpha and TCRbeta cDNA libraries were constructed by 5'RACE with constant-segment primers, with sample barcodes and unique molecular identifiers being introduced. Trizol reagent was used to extract RNA from every sample. The libraries were amplified in two PCR steps, and the second step added a second sample barcode and Illumina TruSeq adapters. The libraries were sequenced on an Illumina NovaSeq using 2 x 150 bp paired-end reads. The authors processed their data as follows. The reads were demultiplexed and collapsed into UMI-guided consensus sequences using migec v1.2.7. With mixcr v2.1.11, UMI consensuses were aligned to TRA and TRB V and J templates and assembled into clonotypes. Expanded or contracted clonotypes were those called significant by both edgeR and NoisET, with noise models trained on biological replicates. edgeR calls used a false discovery rate-adjusted p below 0.01 and a log2 fold-change threshold of 1. As an exploratory analysis of dynamics, max-normalized trajectories of the 1000 most abundant clonotypes were examined with PCA combined with hierarchical clustering. Separately sequenced CD4+ and CD8+ repertoires were used to assign a CD4 or CD8 phenotype to each responding clone. TCRdb took the public reads, trimmed them with fastp at Q25, ran MiXCR for clone calling and kept in-frame beta chains. For every CDR3 protein sequence, its rows merge into one entry that carries the most common genes and DNA. These V and J calls originate from TCRdb's pipeline instead of the authors' own analysis. The sample includes roughly 600,000 distinct CDR3 sequences, with more than 15% observed a single time. More than 10% of the sample belongs to the ten largest clones.

Beyond this particular receptor, the publication reports: The second-wave clones that peaked on day 37 were not confirmed to be SARS-CoV-2 specific. Contracting CD4+ clones appeared mostly in the CM and EM memory subsets, whereas CD8+ clones were enriched in EMRA. The study covered only a couple of mild cases, and larger cohorts including severe cases with pre-infection samples were considered necessary. Clones contracting from day 15 to 85 had balanced CD4/CD8 phenotypes, while a second wave expanding from day 15 to 37 was biased towards CD4+. The detection of some responding clones in pre-infection memory suggests that pre-existing cross-reactive memory T cells joined the SARS-CoV-2 response.

This clonotype was detected a few times. It has no known antigen specificity. No much larger clonotype is one base removed from it; base qualities were not supplied. Ficoll-Paque density gradient centrifugation was used to isolate PBMCs. The CDR3 sequence holds 18 residues, the cysteine and phenylalanine included. The retained sequence is limited to the CDR3, 54 bases, with the frame set at the first base. Looking up the germline V gene yields CDR1 SGHTA and CDR2 FQGNSA. The junction shows trimming of 0 bases on V and 5 bases on J, and the gene matches do not reach 13 bases of it. The sequence joins TRBV7-2 to TRBJ2-1; 7 bases in the junction line up with TRBD2. The sample consisted of PBMCs or a T cell subset sorted from them (not recorded which). The TCR originated in an adult woman who had mild COVID-19 (a few samples of this study predate the infection). The sample titles of this study are shuffled in the database, so cell type and time point are left out; the donor was told from shared clones. The sequenced DNA: TGTGCCAGCAGCTTAGCGGTAGCCTCCTCGGCGGGAGACAATGAGCAGTTCTTC. Translated, it gives CASSLAVASSAGDNEQFF.